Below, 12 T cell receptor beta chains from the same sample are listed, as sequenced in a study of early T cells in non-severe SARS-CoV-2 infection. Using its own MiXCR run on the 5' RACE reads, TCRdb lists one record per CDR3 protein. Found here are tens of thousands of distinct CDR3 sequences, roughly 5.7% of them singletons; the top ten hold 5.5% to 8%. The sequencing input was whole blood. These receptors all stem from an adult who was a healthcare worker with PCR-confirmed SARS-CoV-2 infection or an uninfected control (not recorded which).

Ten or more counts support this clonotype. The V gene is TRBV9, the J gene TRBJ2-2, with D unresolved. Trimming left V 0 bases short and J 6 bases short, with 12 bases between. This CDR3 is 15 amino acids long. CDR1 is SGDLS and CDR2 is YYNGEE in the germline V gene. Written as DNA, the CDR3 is TGTGCCAGCAGCGTAGGACTCCAGTGGCCCGGGGAGCTGTTTTTT. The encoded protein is CASSVGLQWPGELFF.

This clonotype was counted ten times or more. In DNA form, the CDR3 reads TGTGCCAGCAGCTTATGGACCTCCCCGGGCACAGATACGCAGTATTTT. It codes for CASSLWTSPGTDTQYF. The chain uses TRBV11-2 and TRBJ2-3; no definite D call. CDR3 length equals 16 residues. The V gene lost 2 bases and the J gene lost 1 base, with 13 bases spanning the gap. In germline, CDR1 is SGHAT, CDR2 FQNNGV.

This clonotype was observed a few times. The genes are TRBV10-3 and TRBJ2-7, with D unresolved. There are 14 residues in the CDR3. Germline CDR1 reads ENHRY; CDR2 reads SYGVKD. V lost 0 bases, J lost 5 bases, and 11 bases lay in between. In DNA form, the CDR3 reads TGTGCCATCAGTGAGTCGCACACCCCGAACGAGCAGTACTTC. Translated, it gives CAISESHTPNEQYF.

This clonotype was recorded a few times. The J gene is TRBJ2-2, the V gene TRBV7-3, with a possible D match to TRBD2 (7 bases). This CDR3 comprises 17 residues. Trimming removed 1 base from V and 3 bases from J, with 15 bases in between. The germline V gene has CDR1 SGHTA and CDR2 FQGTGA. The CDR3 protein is CASSLSPGGLDTGELFF. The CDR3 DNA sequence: TGTGCCAGCAGCTTAAGTCCGGGGGGCTTGGACACCGGGGAGCTGTTTTTT.

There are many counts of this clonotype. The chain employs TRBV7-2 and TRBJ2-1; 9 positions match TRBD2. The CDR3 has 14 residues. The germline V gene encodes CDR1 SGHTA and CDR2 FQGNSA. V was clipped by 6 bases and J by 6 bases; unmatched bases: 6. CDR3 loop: CASSSGGDLNEQFF. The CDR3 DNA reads TGTGCCAGCAGTAGCGGGGGTGACCTCAATGAGCAGTTCTTC.

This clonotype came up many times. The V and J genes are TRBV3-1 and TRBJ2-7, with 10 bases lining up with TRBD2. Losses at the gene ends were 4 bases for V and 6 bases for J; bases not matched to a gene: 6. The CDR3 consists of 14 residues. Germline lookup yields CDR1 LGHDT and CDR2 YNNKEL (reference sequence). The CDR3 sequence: CASSRAGGPGEQYF. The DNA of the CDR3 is TGTGCCAGCAGCCGAGCGGGAGGGCCGGGCGAGCAGTACTTC.

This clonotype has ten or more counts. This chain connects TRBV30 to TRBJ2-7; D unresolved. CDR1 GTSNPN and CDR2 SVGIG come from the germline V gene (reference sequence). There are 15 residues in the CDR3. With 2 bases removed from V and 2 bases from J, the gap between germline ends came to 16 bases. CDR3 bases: TGTGCCTGGAGTACGGGCACAACGACCACCTACGAGCAGTACTTC. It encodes CAWSTGTTTTYEQYF.

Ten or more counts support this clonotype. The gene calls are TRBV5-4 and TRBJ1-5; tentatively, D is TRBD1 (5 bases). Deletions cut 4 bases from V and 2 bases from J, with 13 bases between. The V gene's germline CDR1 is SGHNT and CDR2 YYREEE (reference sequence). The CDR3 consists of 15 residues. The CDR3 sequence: CASSPGNSGNQPQHF. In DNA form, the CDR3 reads TGTGCCAGCAGCCCAGGGAATTCGGGCAATCAGCCCCAGCATTTT.

CDR3 coding DNA: TGCGCCAGCAGAACTAGCACAGATACGCAGTATTTT. It encodes CASRTSTDTQYF. This chain uses TRBV10-2 with TRBJ2-3, with no clear D. Germline V CDR1 and CDR2: WSHSY, SAAADI. The ends were cut back, 6 bases at V and 0 bases at J, with 4 bases in the middle. The CDR3 has 12 residues.

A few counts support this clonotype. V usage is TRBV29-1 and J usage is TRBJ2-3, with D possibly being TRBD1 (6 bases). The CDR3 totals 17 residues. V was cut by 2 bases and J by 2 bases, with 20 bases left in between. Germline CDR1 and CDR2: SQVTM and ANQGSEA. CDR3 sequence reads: CSVELRMGQLFTDTQYF. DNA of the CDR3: TGCAGCGTTGAATTGAGGATGGGACAATTATTCACAGATACGCAGTATTTT.

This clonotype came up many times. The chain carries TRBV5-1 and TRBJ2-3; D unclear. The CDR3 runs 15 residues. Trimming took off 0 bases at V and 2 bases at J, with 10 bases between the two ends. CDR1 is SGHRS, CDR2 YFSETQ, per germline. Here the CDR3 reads CASSLGASHTDTQYF. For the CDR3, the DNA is TGCGCCAGCAGCTTGGGGGCCTCCCACACAGATACGCAGTATTTT.

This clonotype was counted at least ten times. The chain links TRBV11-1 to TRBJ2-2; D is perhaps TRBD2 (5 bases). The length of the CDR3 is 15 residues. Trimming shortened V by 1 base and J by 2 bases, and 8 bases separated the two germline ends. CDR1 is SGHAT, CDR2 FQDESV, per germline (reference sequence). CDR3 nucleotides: TGTGCCAGCAGCTTAGTTCGGGGAAACACCGGGGAGCTGTTTTTT. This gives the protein CASSLVRGNTGELFF.